This T cell receptor (beta chain) was captured in a study of human T cells and chemical hapten exposure. MiXCR, applied by TCRdb to the RACE reads, yields one record per CDR3 protein. The table shows a few hundred thousand distinct CDR3 sequences, with roughly 4.8% occurring only once. Trimming took 5 bases from V and 4 from J; bases not matched to a gene: 9. CDR1 and CDR2 (germline): MNHEY, SVGEGT. The CDR3 is made up of 15 amino acids. Ten or more counts support this clonotype. Time point: patch test 1, 2 weeks after DPC sensitization. Treatment noted: therapeutic diphenylcyclopropenone sensitization with weekly scalp DPC. It was from unfractionated whole blood that total RNA was extracted.

The chain is built from TRBV6-2 or TRBV6-3 and TRBJ1-2; 8 nucleotides match TRBD1. The material was whole blood, obtained in connection with sensitization to the hapten diphenylcyclopropenone (DPC). The clonotype was recovered from a woman in her forties or fifties with alopecia areata. Some clones in this sample may be carry-over from other donors' samples. This chain's CDR3 is CASSPEGTGSYGYTF. The CDR3 DNA follows: TGTGCCAGCAGTCCCGAAGGGACAGGAAGCTATGGCTACACCTTC.